This T cell receptor (beta chain) was captured by sequencing in a study of blood T cells in healthy people across ages. Study results and caveats: Significant beta diversity loss was already apparent by age roughly 40, declining roughly linearly. Any changes in expanded clonotypes were possibly confounded, as donor CMV status remained unknown.

A second about 7 to 12 cycle PCR used barcoded and J-beta primers. Every cDNA molecule carried a tag from a template-switch adaptor bearing 12 random nucleotides. Each CDR3 protein gets one entry after TCRdb re-called the 5' RACE reads with MiXCR. The repertoire holds under 2 million distinct CDR3 sequences, with about 31% as singletons. A word on this clonotype: Its specificity is not known.

Trimming at V came to 4 bases and at J to 6 bases, leaving 7 bases not matched to a gene. Germline V gene data show CDR1 as SGHTA and CDR2 as FQGNSA. The CDR3 length is 16 residues. This receptor was obtained from a woman in her twenties or thirties in good health. This chain links TRBV7-2 with TRBJ1-5; 12 positions match TRBD1. The sequenced sample was blood. CDR3 loop: CASSSGTGGLLQPQHF. The CDR3 DNA follows: TGTGCCAGCAGCTCCGGGACAGGGGGCCTACTTCAGCCCCAGCATTTT.